This T cell receptor beta chain was found in a study of molecular identifiers for immune sequencing clone quantification. V was pared by 7 bases and J by 4 bases, with 19 bases between. The germline V gene encodes CDR1 SQVTM and CDR2 ANQGSEA. The CDR3 has 14 amino acids. Naive CD8 T cells were FACS-sorted by CD8+CD4-CCR7+CD45RA+ markers. In its sample, this clonotype was seen a few times. From the PCR reads, TCRdb called clonotypes with MiXCR, one entry per CDR3 protein. The top ten hold around 0.78% of the sample, which has a few hundred thousand distinct CDR3 sequences, about a quarter seen once. The chain joins TRBV29-1 to TRBJ1-2, with a tentative D call TRBD1 (6 bases). The TCR sequence derives from a human donor in good health. Some libraries in this study had Jurkat cell RNA spiked in. The source material was naive CD8+ T cells from blood, with Jurkat cell RNA spiked in. Subset defined: FACS-sorted CD8+CD4-CCR7+CD45RA+ naive T cells. CDR3 sequence reads: CSAKVPGHIYGYTF. For the CDR3, the DNA is TGCAGCGCAAAAGTCCCGGGACATATCTATGGCTACACCTTC.